This T cell receptor (beta chain) was observed in a study of blood T cell repertoires in COVID-19. Whole-study context: The United States, Italy and Spain were the sources of the acute and convalescent COVID-19 samples. PBMCs, B-cell-depleted T cells, or T cells provided the cDNA or gDNA that made up the material.

Original handling: Counts of nucleated cells, estimated from reference gene primer amplification, were obtained. Generated by immunoSEQ multiplex PCR, the TCRdb table keeps only in-frame clones and is missing some. V, J and clone size reflect that table, while D and trimming were determined from the DNA. The sample records about 240,000 clones, less than 90% being singletons. Sequencing used peripheral blood. The sequence came from a man between 60 and 75 years old with acute or convalescent COVID-19.

The CDR3 sequence is CASSPTLGSWSGETQYF. Here the CDR3 DNA reads TGTGCCAGCAGTCCTACCCTTGGCTCTTGGTCGGGGGAGACCCAGTACTTC. The chain carries TRBV6-6 and TRBJ2-5, with D possibly being TRBD2 (5 bases). V lost 5 bases and J 5 bases, leaving 24 bases between the germline ends. Germline V gives CDR1 MNHNY, CDR2 SVGAGI (reference sequence). This CDR3 region has 17 residues.